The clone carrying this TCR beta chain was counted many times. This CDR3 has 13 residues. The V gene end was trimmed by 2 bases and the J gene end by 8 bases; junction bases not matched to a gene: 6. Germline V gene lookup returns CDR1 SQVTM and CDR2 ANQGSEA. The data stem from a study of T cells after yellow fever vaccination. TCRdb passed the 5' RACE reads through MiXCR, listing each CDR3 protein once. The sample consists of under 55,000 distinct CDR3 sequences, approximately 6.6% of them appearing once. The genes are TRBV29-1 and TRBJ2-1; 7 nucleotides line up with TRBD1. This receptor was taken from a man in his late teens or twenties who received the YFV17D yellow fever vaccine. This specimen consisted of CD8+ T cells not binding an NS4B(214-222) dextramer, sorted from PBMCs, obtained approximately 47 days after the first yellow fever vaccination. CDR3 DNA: TGCAGCGTTGAAACAGGGGCGCGCTATGAGCAGTTCTTC. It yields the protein CSVETGARYEQFF.